This T cell receptor beta chain is drawn from a study of blood T cell repertoires in COVID-19. Study details: Acute and convalescent COVID-19 samples came from the United States, Italy and Spain.

Authors' methods: Reference gene primers were amplified, and this amplification served to estimate nucleated cell counts. Only in-frame clones appear in the TCRdb table, and some are missing; sequencing was by immunoSEQ multiplex PCR. V and J calls and clone size are those listed in that table; D and trimming were worked out from the DNA. The top ten hold about 2.9% of the sample, which has about 200,000 clones, approximately 86% seen once. The sequencing sample was made of peripheral blood. The origin of this receptor is a man aged 55-75 years with acute or convalescent COVID-19.

This chain's CDR3 is CASSRRTAFSYEQYF. CDR3 nucleotide sequence: TGTGCCAGCAGCCGTCGGACAGCCTTCTCCTACGAGCAGTACTTC. The V call is TRBV14, the J call TRBJ2-7, with D possibly matching TRBD1 (6 bases). The germline CDR1 and CDR2 sequences are SGHDN and FVKESK. The V and J ends lost 4 bases and 0 bases respectively, with 13 bases between them. The CDR3 loop spans 15 amino acids.